A selection of T cell receptor beta chains follows, all from one sample in a study of cytomegalovirus exposure and HLA in healthy donors. Profiled with immunoSEQ multiplex PCR; TCRdb holds only in-frame clones, not every one. The profile shows tens of thousands of clones, 73% of them singletons. Specimen: PBMCs. The receptors here all came from a man in his forties or fifties in good health and CMV-seronegative. Each CDR3 is given with its conserved first and last residue. D genes are given only for firm matches. Expanded clones are given a class, and other clones once, few, many or no size at all.

d_call,clone_size,j_call,cdr3_length,v_call,cdr3_aa,cdr3_nt
-,-,TRBJ2-2,13,TRBV9,CASSAGVTGELFF,TGTGCCAGCAGCGCCGGGGTCACCGGGGAGCTGTTTTTT
-,few,TRBJ1-1,15,TRBV7-9,CASRLWLGGDGEAFF,TGTGCCAGCAGACTATGGTTGGGAGGGGACGGTGAAGCTTTCTTT
-,few,TRBJ2-1,16,TRBV5-5,CASSSVQGVVGDEQFF,TGTGCCAGCAGCTCAGTACAGGGCGTGGTGGGGGATGAGCAGTTCTTC
TRBD2,-,TRBJ2-7,18,TRBV7-9,CASSLGLAGGTPAYEQYF,TGTGCCAGCAGCTTAGGACTAGCGGGGGGAACCCCGGCCTACGAGCAGTACTTC
TRBD2,-,TRBJ2-7,14,TRBV11-2,CASSSGGSSYEQYF,TGTGCCAGCAGCAGCGGGGGGAGCTCCTACGAGCAGTACTTC
-,-,TRBJ2-1,12,TRBV10-3,CAIGVTSNEQFF,TGTGCCATCGGCGTGACTAGCAATGAGCAGTTCTTC
TRBD1,-,TRBJ2-7,13,TRBV7-3,CASSLDRSYEQYF,TGTGCCAGCAGCCTGGACAGGAGCTACGAGCAGTACTTC
TRBD1,-,TRBJ1-1,12,TRBV5-3,CARSPRDSEAFF,TGTGCCAGAAGCCCACGGGACAGTGAAGCTTTCTTT
TRBD1,-,TRBJ2-2,15,TRBV5-1,CASSSLGTDTGELFF,TGCGCCAGCAGCTCCCTCGGGACAGACACCGGGGAGCTGTTTTTT
-,-,TRBJ1-2,16,TRBV19,CASSIGLRETGYGYTF,TGTGCCAGTAGTATTGGTTTGCGGGAAACCGGCTATGGCTACACCTTC
-,-,TRBJ1-4,15,TRBV2,CASSEPTEHNEKLFF,TGTGCCAGCAGTGAACCGACAGAGCATAATGAAAAACTGTTTTTT
TRBD1,large,TRBJ2-7,15,TRBV4-2,CASSQEGQSSYEQYF,TGTGCCAGCAGCCAAGAGGGACAGAGCTCCTACGAGCAGTACTTC
TRBD2,-,TRBJ2-1,15,TRBV29-1,CSVARTSGGGNEQFF,TGCAGCGTTGCCCGGACTAGCGGGGGGGGTAATGAGCAGTTCTTC
TRBD1,-,TRBJ1-1,14,TRBV5-1,CASSRDRGNTEAFF,TGCGCCAGCAGTCGGGACAGGGGGAACACTGAAGCTTTCTTT
-,-,TRBJ2-1,15,TRBV10-3,CAISGGTYTQGEQFF,TGTGCCATCAGTGGTGGGACATACACCCAAGGTGAGCAGTTCTTC
TRBD1,-,TRBJ2-7,14,TRBV19,CASSRGQGPYEQYF,TGTGCCAGTAGTAGGGGACAGGGCCCCTACGAGCAGTACTTC
-,once,TRBJ1-1,12,TRBV27,CASSPMGGKAFF,TGTGCCAGCAGTCCCATGGGGGGAAAAGCTTTCTTT
-,-,TRBJ1-5,15,TRBV19,CASSIMDRSDQPQHF,TGTGCCAGTAGTATCATGGACAGATCGGATCAGCCCCAGCATTTT
TRBD1,-,TRBJ1-1,14,TRBV9,CASSADRGRTEAFF,TGTGCCAGCAGCGCCGACAGGGGGCGCACTGAAGCTTTCTTT
TRBD1,few,TRBJ1-1,14,TRBV4-1,CASSQRQGSTEAFF,TGCGCCAGCAGCCAAAGACAGGGTAGCACTGAAGCTTTCTTT
TRBD1,-,TRBJ2-1,16,TRBV5-1,CASSPRQGASNNEQFF,TGCGCCAGCAGCCCCCGACAGGGGGCGAGCAACAATGAGCAGTTCTTC
-,few,TRBJ2-3,13,TRBV5-1,CASGRYVTDTQYF,TGCGCCAGCGGGAGGTACGTTACAGATACGCAGTATTTT
-,-,TRBJ1-5,14,TRBV10-3,CATTRGATNQPQHF,TGTGCCACCACTCGCGGGGCCACTAATCAGCCCCAGCATTTT
-,-,TRBJ1-5,14,TRBV6-6,CASIRLGGEQPQHF,TGTGCCAGCATCAGGTTGGGGGGAGAGCAGCCCCAGCATTTT
-,-,TRBJ1-2,15,TRBV30,CAWSVLGGPNYGYTF,TGTGCCTGGAGTGTACTCGGAGGGCCTAACTATGGCTACACCTTC
-,-,TRBJ2-6,15,TRBV5-6,CASLRTGSGANVLTF,TGTGCCAGCTTACGCACGGGATCTGGGGCCAACGTCCTGACTTTC
-,few,TRBJ1-6,15,TRBV10-3,CAISESWGDNSPLHF,TGTGCCATCAGCGAGTCATGGGGGGATAATTCACCCCTCCACTTT
TRBD1,-,TRBJ2-7,14,TRBV30,CAWSSRTGISGQYF,TGTGCCTGGAGTTCCCGGACAGGGATAAGTGGGCAGTACTTC
TRBD1,-,TRBJ2-1,18,TRBV27,CASSYMARRTGVNNEQFF,TGTGCCAGCAGTTATATGGCCAGGAGGACAGGGGTTAACAATGAGCAGTTCTTC
TRBD1,-,TRBJ2-7,12,TRBV6-5,CASSRTGDEQYF,TGTGCCAGCAGCCGCACAGGGGACGAGCAGTACTTC
TRBD1,-,TRBJ1-2,15,TRBV15,CATQEGQGAGYGYTF,TGTGCCACTCAGGAGGGTCAGGGGGCGGGTTATGGCTACACCTTC
TRBD1,-,TRBJ2-2,18,TRBV27,CASSSVGQGAAWTGELFF,TGTGCCAGCAGTTCCGTGGGACAGGGGGCTGCGTGGACCGGGGAGCTGTTTTTT
TRBD2,-,TRBJ2-7,14,TRBV29-1,CSVGYGGATYEQYF,TGCAGCGTTGGGTACGGGGGGGCGACCTACGAGCAGTACTTC
TRBD2,once,TRBJ2-3,16,TRBV18,CASSALAGGPTDTQYF,TGTGCCAGCTCAGCACTAGCGGGGGGGCCAACAGATACGCAGTATTTT
-,-,TRBJ1-6,14,TRBV5-1,CASSPGHSASPLHF,TGCGCCAGCAGCCCAGGACACAGTGCTTCACCCCTCCACTTT
TRBD2,once,TRBJ2-2,17,TRBV5-8,CASSRLGGDRSTGELFF,TGTGCCAGCAGCCGACTGGGGGGGGACCGAAGCACCGGGGAGCTGTTTTTT
-,-,TRBJ2-2,14,TRBV7-3,CASSHPGQTGELFF,TGTGCCAGCAGCCATCCTGGACAGACCGGGGAGCTGTTTTTT
TRBD1,-,TRBJ1-2,17,TRBV25-1,CASSEVGDRGVRYGYTF,TGTGCCAGCAGTGAAGTGGGGGACAGGGGGGTTCGCTATGGCTACACCTTC
-,-,TRBJ1-1,13,TRBV10-3,CATLRGLNTEAFF,TGTGCCACACTCAGGGGCCTGAACACTGAAGCTTTCTTT
TRBD1,few,TRBJ2-6,16,TRBV6-4,CASSDRDSSGANVLTF,TGTGCCAGCAGTGACCGGGACAGCTCTGGGGCCAACGTCCTGACTTTC
-,-,TRBJ2-7,15,TRBV12-5,CASGPGTSISYEQYF,TGTGCTAGTGGCCCCGGGACAAGTATCTCCTACGAGCAGTACTTC
-,-,TRBJ2-3,17,TRBV14,CASSPARSRGHTDTQYF,TGTGCCAGCAGCCCAGCCCGGTCCCGCGGCCACACAGATACGCAGTATTTT
TRBD2,few,TRBJ2-7,12,TRBV5-1,CASSGGVYEQYF,TGCGCCAGCAGCGGGGGGGTCTACGAGCAGTACTTC
TRBD1,-,TRBJ2-7,15,TRBV6-4,CASRDGQGSTYEQYF,TGTGCCAGCAGAGACGGACAGGGGAGCACCTACGAGCAGTACTTC
-,few,TRBJ2-7,14,TRBV5-1,CASSLSQGSYEQYF,TGCGCCAGCAGCTTGTCTCAGGGTAGCTACGAGCAGTACTTC
-,-,TRBJ2-3,18,TRBV11-2,CASSSELWTQRNPDTQYF,TGTGCCAGCAGCTCCGAACTTTGGACTCAAAGGAACCCAGATACGCAGTATTTT
TRBD2,once,TRBJ2-3,17,TRBV30,CAWSVTSGGMKADTQYF,TGTGCCTGGAGTGTCACGAGCGGGGGGATGAAGGCAGATACGCAGTATTTT
-,-,TRBJ2-7,13,TRBV4-2,CASSQGTGYEQYF,TGTGCCAGCAGCCAAGGAACGGGCTACGAGCAGTACTTC
TRBD1,-,TRBJ2-3,15,TRBV7-3,CASSLGDSSTDTQYF,TGTGCCAGCAGCTTAGGGGACAGTAGCACAGATACGCAGTATTTT
TRBD1,-,TRBJ2-5,15,TRBV7-9,CASSLGTGMAETQYF,TGTGCCAGCAGCTTGGGGACAGGTATGGCGGAGACCCAGTACTTC
TRBD2,-,TRBJ2-3,14,TRBV19,CASSKLAEADTQYF,TGTGCCAGTAGTAAACTAGCGGAGGCAGATACGCAGTATTTT
-,-,TRBJ1-5,16,TRBV7-8,CASSLLGQNSNQPQHF,TGTGCCAGCAGCCTTCTCGGACAGAATAGCAATCAGCCCCAGCATTTT